These 3 T cell receptor beta chains share one sample of origin, sequenced in a study of OX40 agonist ivuxolimab in advanced cancers. Clones were sequenced by immunoSEQ multiplex PCR, and TCRdb holds only the in-frame ones, with some missing. The table has 81,000 or so clones, approximately 90% seen once. The specimen was CD4+ or CD8+ T cells sorted from blood, collected in a trial of the OX40 agonist ivuxolimab. The origin of the receptors is an adult with an advanced solid tumor such as melanoma, head and neck, liver or kidney cancer.

The count of this clone is one. The J gene is TRBJ2-5, the V gene TRBV18; D is unresolved. The J call may be mistaken, given a closer DNA end match to TRBJ2-7. This CDR3 has 11 residues. Germline V CDR1 and CDR2: KGHSH, LQKENI. The CDR3 DNA reads as TGTGCCAGCTCCCAGCCCGGCGAGCAGTACTTC. It yields the protein CASSQPGEQYF.

This chain links TRBV10-3 with TRBJ2-7; D remains unclear. The germline V and J ends were trimmed by 10 bases and 2 bases, with 12 bases remaining between them. CDR3 length: 12 residues. The germline V gene has CDR1 ENHRY and CDR2 SYGVKD. CDR3 nucleotides: TGTGCCACCAAACCTACCACCTACGAGCAGTACTTC. It codes for CATKPTTYEQYF.

This clone was counted once. This chain connects TRBV4-2 to TRBJ2-1; D is possibly TRBD1 or TRBD2 (6 bases each). The CDR3 length is 20 residues. CDR1 is LGHNA, CDR2 YNFKEQ, per germline. V gave up 0 bases and J gave up 7 bases, with 28 bases separating them. CDR3 residues: CASSQDLTDSGGPSRNEQFF. The CDR3 nucleotides are TGTGCCAGCAGCCAAGATCTAACGGATAGTGGGGGGCCCTCTAGAAATGAGCAGTTCTTC.